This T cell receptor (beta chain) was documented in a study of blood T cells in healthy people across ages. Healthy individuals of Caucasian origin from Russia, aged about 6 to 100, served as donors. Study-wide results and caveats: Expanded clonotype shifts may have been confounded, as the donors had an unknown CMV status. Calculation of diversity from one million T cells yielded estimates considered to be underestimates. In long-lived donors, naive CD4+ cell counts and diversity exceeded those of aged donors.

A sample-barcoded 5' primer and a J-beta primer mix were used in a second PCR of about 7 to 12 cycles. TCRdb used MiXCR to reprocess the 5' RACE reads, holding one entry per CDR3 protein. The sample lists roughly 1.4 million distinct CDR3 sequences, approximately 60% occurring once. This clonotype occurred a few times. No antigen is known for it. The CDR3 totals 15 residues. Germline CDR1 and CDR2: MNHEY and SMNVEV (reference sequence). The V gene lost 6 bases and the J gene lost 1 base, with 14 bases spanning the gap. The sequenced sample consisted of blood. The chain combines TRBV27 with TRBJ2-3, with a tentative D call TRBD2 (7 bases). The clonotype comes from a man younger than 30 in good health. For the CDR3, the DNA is TGTGCCAGCAGAATACCGGGGGGCCGCACAGATACGCAGTATTTT. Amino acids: CASRIPGGRTDTQYF.